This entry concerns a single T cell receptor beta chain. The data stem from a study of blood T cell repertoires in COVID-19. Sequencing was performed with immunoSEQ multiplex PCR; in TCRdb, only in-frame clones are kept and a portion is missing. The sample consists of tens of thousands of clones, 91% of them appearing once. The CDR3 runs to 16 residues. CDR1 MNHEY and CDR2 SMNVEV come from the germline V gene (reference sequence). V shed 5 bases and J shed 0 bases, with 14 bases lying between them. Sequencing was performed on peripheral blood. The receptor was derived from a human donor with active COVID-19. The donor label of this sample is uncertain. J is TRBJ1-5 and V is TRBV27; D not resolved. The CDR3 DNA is TGTGCCAGCAGTAACCAGTTCAGTTATAGCAATCAGCCCCAGCATTTT. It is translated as CASSNQFSYSNQPQHF.